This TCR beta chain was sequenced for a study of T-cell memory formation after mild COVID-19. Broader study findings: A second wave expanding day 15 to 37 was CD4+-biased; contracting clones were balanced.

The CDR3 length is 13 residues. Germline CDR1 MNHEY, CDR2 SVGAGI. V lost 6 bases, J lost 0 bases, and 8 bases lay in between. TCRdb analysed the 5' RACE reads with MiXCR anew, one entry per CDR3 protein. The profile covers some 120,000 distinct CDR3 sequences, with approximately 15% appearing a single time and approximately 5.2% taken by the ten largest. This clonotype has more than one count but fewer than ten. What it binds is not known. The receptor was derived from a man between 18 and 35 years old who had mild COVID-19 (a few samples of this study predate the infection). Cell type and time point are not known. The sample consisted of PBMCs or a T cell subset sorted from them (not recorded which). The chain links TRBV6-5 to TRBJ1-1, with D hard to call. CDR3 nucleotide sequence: TGTGCCAGCAGCCGCCGGGTGAACACTGAAGCTTTCTTT. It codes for CASSRRVNTEAFF.